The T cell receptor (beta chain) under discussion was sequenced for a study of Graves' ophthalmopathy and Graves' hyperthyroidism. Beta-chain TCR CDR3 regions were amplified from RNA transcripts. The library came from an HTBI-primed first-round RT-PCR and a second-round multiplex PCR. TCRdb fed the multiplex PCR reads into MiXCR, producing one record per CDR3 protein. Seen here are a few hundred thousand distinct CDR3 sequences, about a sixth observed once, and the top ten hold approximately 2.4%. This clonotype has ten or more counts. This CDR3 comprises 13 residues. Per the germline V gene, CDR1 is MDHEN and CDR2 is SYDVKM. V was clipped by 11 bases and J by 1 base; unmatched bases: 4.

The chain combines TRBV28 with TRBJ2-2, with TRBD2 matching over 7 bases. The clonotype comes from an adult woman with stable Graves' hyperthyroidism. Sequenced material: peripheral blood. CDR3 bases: TGTGCCTGCCGCGGGGGGAACACCGGGGAGCTGTTTTTT. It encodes CACRGGNTGELFF.